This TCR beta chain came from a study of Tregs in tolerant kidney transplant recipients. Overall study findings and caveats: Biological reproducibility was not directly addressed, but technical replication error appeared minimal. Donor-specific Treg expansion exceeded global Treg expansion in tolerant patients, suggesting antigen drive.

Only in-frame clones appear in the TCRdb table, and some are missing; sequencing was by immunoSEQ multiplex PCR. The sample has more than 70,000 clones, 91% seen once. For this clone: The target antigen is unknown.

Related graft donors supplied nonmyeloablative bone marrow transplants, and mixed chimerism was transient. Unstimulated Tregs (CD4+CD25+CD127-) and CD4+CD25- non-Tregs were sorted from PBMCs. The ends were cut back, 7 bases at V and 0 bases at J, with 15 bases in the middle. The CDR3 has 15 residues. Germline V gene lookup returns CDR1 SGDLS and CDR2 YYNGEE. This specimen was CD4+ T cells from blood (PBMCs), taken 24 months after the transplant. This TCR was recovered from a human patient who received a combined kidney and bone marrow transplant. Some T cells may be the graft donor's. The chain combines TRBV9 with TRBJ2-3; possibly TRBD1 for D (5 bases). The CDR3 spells CASSPAPGSTDTQYF. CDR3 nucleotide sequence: TGTGCCAGCTCCCCAGCGCCAGGGAGCACAGATACGCAGTATTTT.